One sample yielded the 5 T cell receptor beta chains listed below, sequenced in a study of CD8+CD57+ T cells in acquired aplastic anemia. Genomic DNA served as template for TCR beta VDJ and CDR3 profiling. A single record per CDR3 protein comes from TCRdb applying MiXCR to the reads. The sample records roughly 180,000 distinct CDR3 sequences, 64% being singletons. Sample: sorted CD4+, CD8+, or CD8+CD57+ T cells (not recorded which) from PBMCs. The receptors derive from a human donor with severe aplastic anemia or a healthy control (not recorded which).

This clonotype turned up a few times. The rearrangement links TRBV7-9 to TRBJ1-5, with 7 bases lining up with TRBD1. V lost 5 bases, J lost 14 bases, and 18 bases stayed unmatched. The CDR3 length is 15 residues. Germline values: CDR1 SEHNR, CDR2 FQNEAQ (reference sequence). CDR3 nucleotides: TGTGCCAGCAGCCATTTGGGACAGTCGTACTCCTACGAGCATTTT. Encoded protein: CASSHLGQSYSYEHF. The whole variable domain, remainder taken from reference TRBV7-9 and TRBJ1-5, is DTGVSQNPRHKITKRGQNVTFRCDPISEHNRLYWYRQTLGQGPEFLTYFQNEAQLEKSRLLSDRFSAERPKGSFSTLEIQRTEQGDSAMYLCASSHLGQSYSYEHFGDGTRLSIL.

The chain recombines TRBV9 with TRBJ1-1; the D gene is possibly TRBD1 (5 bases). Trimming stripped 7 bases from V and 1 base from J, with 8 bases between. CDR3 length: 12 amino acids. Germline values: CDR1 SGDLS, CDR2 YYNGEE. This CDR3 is CASGGENTEAFF. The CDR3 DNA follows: TGTGCCAGCGGGGGGGAGAACACTGAAGCTTTCTTT.

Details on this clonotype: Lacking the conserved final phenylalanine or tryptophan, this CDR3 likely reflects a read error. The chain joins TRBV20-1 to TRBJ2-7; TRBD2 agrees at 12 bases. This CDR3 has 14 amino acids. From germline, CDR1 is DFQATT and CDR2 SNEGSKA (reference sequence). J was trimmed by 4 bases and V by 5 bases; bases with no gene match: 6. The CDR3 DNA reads TGCAGTGCTCCCCCGGGACTAGCGGGTTACGAGCAGTACCTC. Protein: CSAPPGLAGYEQYL.

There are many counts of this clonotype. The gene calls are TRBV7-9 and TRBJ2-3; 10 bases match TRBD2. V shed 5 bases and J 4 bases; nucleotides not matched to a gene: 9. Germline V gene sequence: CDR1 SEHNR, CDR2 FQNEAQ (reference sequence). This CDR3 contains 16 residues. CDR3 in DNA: TGTGCCAGCAGCGGAGGAGCGGGGGGGCGGGCAGATACGCAGTATTTT. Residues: CASSGGAGGRADTQYF.

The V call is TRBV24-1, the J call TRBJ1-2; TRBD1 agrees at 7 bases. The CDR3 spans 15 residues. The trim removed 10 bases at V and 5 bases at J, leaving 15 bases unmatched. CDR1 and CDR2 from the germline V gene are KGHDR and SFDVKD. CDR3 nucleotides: TGTGCCACTAGCGGGGACACCGGGACAGCTTATGGCTACACCTTC. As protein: CATSGDTGTAYGYTF.